The source of this T cell receptor (beta chain) is a study of cytomegalovirus exposure and HLA in healthy donors. Study-level points and caveats: In a later analysis, an Asian-associated ancestry cluster reportedly showed fewer N-insertions than the approximately 700-donor mean.

Germline loops: CDR1 MNHEY, CDR2 SMNVEV (reference sequence). This CDR3 has 15 amino acids. V gave up 3 bases and J gave up 3 bases; unmatched junction bases: 3. Notes on this clone: Its antigen is not known.

In the PCR, 60 Vbeta and 13 Jbeta primers were used. Measured with immunoSEQ multiplex PCR; TCRdb has only the in-frame clones, and not every one. The sample has around 120,000 clones, roughly 80% seen once. The sequencing sample was made of PBMCs. V is TRBV27 and J is TRBJ2-1; 9 nucleotides align to TRBD1. This receptor was obtained from a female donor in good health and CMV-seropositive. CDR3 residues: CASSFRDRVYNEQFF. The CDR3 region has the DNA TGTGCCAGCAGTTTCCGGGACAGGGTCTACAATGAGCAGTTCTTC.